These 18 T cell receptor beta chains came from one sample sequenced in a study of blood T cell repertoires in COVID-19. Profiled with immunoSEQ multiplex PCR; TCRdb holds only in-frame clones, not every one. In the table there are roughly 500,000 clones, about 88% of which are singletons. Sequencing was carried out using peripheral blood. These receptors were collected from a man between 18 and 35 years old with COVID-19, enrolled during active disease.

The CDR3: CASSATGGYADEQYF. The CDR3, as DNA: TGTGCCAGTAGTGCCACAGGGGGTTACGCCGACGAGCAGTACTTC. The chain is built from TRBV19 and TRBJ2-7; 8 bases fit TRBD1. The germline CDR1 and CDR2 sequences are LNHDA and SQIVND (reference sequence). V was pared by 5 bases and J by 5 bases, with 11 bases of the junction left unmatched. The CDR3 is 15 residues long.

The rearrangement joins TRBV29-1 to TRBJ2-7; D is unresolved. This CDR3 region has 13 residues. V gave up 3 bases and J gave up 2 bases, with 11 bases separating them. CDR1 is SQVTM, CDR2 ANQGSEA, per germline. The CDR3: CSVDAVEAYEQYF. The CDR3 nucleotides read TGCAGCGTTGACGCAGTCGAGGCCTACGAGCAGTACTTC.

Details on this clone: This sample also contains other DNA sequences that code for the same CDR3. The rearrangement uses TRBV5-4 and TRBJ1-6; 9 positions agree with TRBD1. After removal of 0 bases from V and 7 bases from J, the junction contained 2 bases not matched to a gene. Germline V gene lookup returns CDR1 SGHNT and CDR2 YYREEE (reference sequence). The CDR3 spans 15 residues. The DNA for the CDR3 is TGTGCCAGCAGCTTGGGGGGGACAGGGAATTCACCCCTCCACTTT. This translates into CASSLGGTGNSPLHF.

This chain links TRBV3-1 (or the pseudogene TRBV3-2) with TRBJ2-1; TRBD2 agrees at 11 bases. The junction had 4 bases not matched to a gene; V was cut back by 2 bases and J by 4 bases. CDR3 length: 16 residues. CDR1 and CDR2 (germline): LGHDT, YNNKEL (reference sequence). DNA for the CDR3: TGTGCCAGCAGCCAATACTCTAGCGGGGGGTACAATGAGCAGTTCTTC. Translation: CASSQYSSGGYNEQFF.

The V and J genes are TRBV2 and TRBJ2-7, with TRBD1 matching 10 bases. J was trimmed by 7 bases and V by 8 bases; bases with no gene match: 11. CDR3 length: 14 residues. The germline V gene encodes CDR1 SNHLY and CDR2 FYNNEI. The CDR3 is CASVRDRGTGEQYF. DNA of the CDR3: TGTGCCAGCGTCCGGGACAGGGGAACAGGGGAGCAGTACTTC.

The rearrangement uses TRBV25-1 and TRBJ1-4; 11 bases are shared with TRBD1. This CDR3 comprises 18 residues. Trimming removed 6 bases from V and 2 bases from J; junction bases left unmatched: 11. Germline CDR1 reads MGHDK; CDR2 reads SYGVNS. Written as DNA, the CDR3 is TGTGCCAGCAGAGGGACAGGGGGATCTACGGGGACTAATGAAAAACTGTTTTTT. It is translated as CASRGTGGSTGTNEKLFF.

The table lists this clone with a few counts. V is TRBV28 and J is TRBJ1-5; the D gene is possibly TRBD1 (5 bases). Trimming removed 7 bases at V and 2 bases at J, with 12 bases between. The V gene's germline CDR1 is MDHEN and CDR2 SYDVKM. CDR3 length equals 14 residues. Here the CDR3 reads CASTRGGGNQPQHF. As DNA, the CDR3 is TGTGCCAGCACCCGGGGAGGGGGCAATCAGCCCCAGCATTTT.

This sequence joins TRBV5-1 and TRBJ2-2; D may be TRBD1 (6 bases). Germline CDR1 is SGHRS and CDR2 is YFSETQ. CDR3 length equals 16 residues. V lost 0 bases, J lost 3 bases, and 12 bases lay in between. The CDR3 loop is CASSLVAGVDTGELFF. CDR3 bases: TGCGCCAGCAGCTTGGTGGCAGGGGTGGACACCGGGGAGCTGTTTTTT.

This rearrangement joins TRBV5-6 to TRBJ1-1; a weak D match, TRBD1 (6 bases). This CDR3 is 13 amino acids long. CDR1 and CDR2 (germline): SGHDT, YYEEEE. V shed 7 bases and J shed 3 bases, with 13 bases lying between them. The CDR3 coding sequence is TGTGCCAGCGTCAGGGGCTTGGACACTGAAGCTTTCTTT. This encodes CASVRGLDTEAFF.

V and J are TRBV5-1 and TRBJ2-3; D unresolved. V lost 1 base and J lost 6, with 12 bases in between. Germline CDR1 and CDR2: SGHRS and YFSETQ. The CDR3 extends over 14 amino acids. Here the CDR3 reads CASSLYVVADTQYF. CDR3 sequence (DNA): TGCGCCAGCAGCTTGTACGTGGTCGCGGATACGCAGTATTTT.

J is TRBJ2-7 and V is TRBV9; maybe TRBD1 (5 bases). The V end was cut by 3 bases, the J end by 7 bases, with 14 bases between. The germline gives CDR1 SGDLS, CDR2 YYNGEE. CDR3 length equals 13 residues. Written as DNA, the CDR3 is TGTGCCAGCAGCGATCCAACAGGTTCTGAGCAGTACTTC. As protein: CASSDPTGSEQYF.

This clone was counted once. The chain links TRBV11-2 to TRBJ2-3, with TRBD2 as a possible D gene (7 bases). The CDR3 consists of 16 residues. V lost 2 bases to trimming and J lost 5 bases, with 17 bases between them. Germline V gene data show CDR1 as SGHAT and CDR2 as FQNNGV. The CDR3 coding sequence is TGTGCCAGCAGCTTATCCCCGGGGGGCGGGGGAGATACGCAGTATTTT. Translating gives CASSLSPGGGGDTQYF.

The chain is built from TRBV2 and TRBJ1-5; weak D call: TRBD1 (5 bases). The CDR3 sequence is 13 residues long. Germline CDR1 and CDR2: SNHLY and FYNNEI. The ends were cut back, 4 bases at V and 6 bases at J, with 10 bases in the middle. The CDR3 region is CASSVRGLQPQHF. In DNA, the CDR3 is TGTGCCAGCAGTGTTCGGGGACTTCAGCCCCAGCATTTT.

The rearrangement joins TRBV11-1 to TRBJ1-1; 7 bases agree with TRBD1. After removal of 5 bases from V and 1 base from J, the junction contained 7 bases not matched to a gene. Looked up from germline, CDR1 is SGHAT and CDR2 is FQDESV (reference sequence). The CDR3 extends over 15 amino acids. The CDR3 reads CASSRSRTGNTEAFF. CDR3 coding DNA: TGTGCCAGCAGCCGTAGCCGGACAGGGAACACTGAAGCTTTCTTT.

The chain combines TRBV12-5 with TRBJ1-6, with TRBD1 as a possible D gene (6 bases). CDR1 is LGHNT, CDR2 FRNRAP, per germline. The CDR3 covers 15 residues. Trimming pared 5 bases from V and 7 bases from J, leaving 15 bases between. The CDR3 region has the DNA TGTGCTAGTGGTGTCACAGGGTCGTGGAATTCACCCCTCCACTTT. This gives the protein CASGVTGSWNSPLHF. Based on the CDR3 plus reference TRBV12-5 and TRBJ1-6, the full variable domain is DARVTQTPRHKVTEMGQEVTMRCQPILGHNTVFWYRQTMMQGLELLAYFRNRAPLDDSGMPKDRFSAEMPDATLATLKIQPSEPRDSAVYFCASGVTGSWNSPLHFGNGTRLTVT.

Here the CDR3 reads CASSPGQGGNTGELFF. The CDR3 DNA follows: TGTGCCAGCTCACCCGGACAGGGTGGGAACACCGGGGAGCTGTTTTTT. The chain has TRBV18 and TRBJ2-2; 8 nucleotides match TRBD1. The length of the CDR3 is 16 residues. The V gene's germline CDR1 is KGHSH and CDR2 LQKENI. V shed 3 bases and J 1 base; nucleotides not matched to a gene: 4.

The chain has TRBV27 and TRBJ1-2; D is undetermined. Germline V lookup: CDR1 MNHEY, CDR2 SMNVEV (reference sequence). The CDR3 is made up of 14 amino acids. The ends were cut back, 0 bases at V and 8 bases at J, with 13 bases in the middle. The CDR3 DNA reads as TGTGCCAGCAGTTTATCAACCGGGGTGGGGGGCTACACCTTC. It translates to CASSLSTGVGGYTF.

The rearrangement joins TRBV12-5 to TRBJ2-2, with D possibly matching TRBD1 (6 bases). The CDR3 totals 15 residues. Per germline, CDR1 LGHNT and CDR2 FRNRAP. The V gene lost 1 base and the J gene lost 1 base, with 7 bases spanning the gap. The DNA of the CDR3 is TGTGCTAGTGGTTTGGGGACAGTGAACACCGGGGAGCTGTTTTTT. Its protein product is CASGLGTVNTGELFF.